These T cell receptor beta chains were read from a single sample in a study of T cells in localized non-small cell lung cancer. Produced via immunoSEQ multiplex PCR; TCRdb's table is partial and in-frame only. In the table there are several hundred clones, roughly 25% of which are singletons. The material was lung tumor tissue, obtained before any cancer treatment. These receptors were taken from a male donor older than 55 with stage III squamous cell lung carcinoma. CDR3s leave out the opening cysteine and the closing phenylalanine or tryptophan.

CDR3aa: ASSLGERGQFATNEKLF
j_gene: TRBJ1-4
v_gene: TRBV11-3

CDR3aa: ANCTWELGYGYT
j_gene: TRBJ1-2
v_gene: TRBV12-5

CDR3aa: ASSYRAPGAAQY
j_gene: TRBJ2-5
v_gene: TRBV6-8

CDR3aa: ASTPVLAAGGTPLH
j_gene: TRBJ1-6
v_gene: TRBV19

CDR3aa: ASRATGGLMNTEAF
j_gene: TRBJ1-1
v_gene: TRBV14

CDR3aa: ASGSERARHTDTQY
j_gene: TRBJ2-3
v_gene: TRBV12-5

CDR3aa: ASSYLTPDRLSSYNSPLH
j_gene: TRBJ1-6
v_gene: TRBV6-8

CDR3aa: AWSVTGRNQPQH
j_gene: TRBJ1-5
v_gene: TRBV30

CDR3aa: SVTQGFETQY
j_gene: TRBJ2-5
v_gene: TRBV29-1

CDR3aa: ASSLTQGRPQH
j_gene: TRBJ1-5
v_gene: TRBV6-8

CDR3aa: SVVTGSYGYT
j_gene: TRBJ1-2
v_gene: TRBV29-1

CDR3aa: ASSPPGGLGETQY
j_gene: TRBJ2-5
v_gene: TRBV11-3

CDR3aa: ASSRTGFTQETQY
j_gene: TRBJ2-5
v_gene: TRBV19

CDR3aa: ASSFAGPSYEQY
j_gene: TRBJ2-7
v_gene: TRBV11-3

CDR3aa: ASSSDQGLAGVDTQY
j_gene: TRBJ2-3
v_gene: TRBV11-3

CDR3aa: ASSQDLTDTQY
j_gene: TRBJ2-3
v_gene: TRBV14

CDR3aa: SVGTGTFGNQPQH
j_gene: TRBJ1-5
v_gene: TRBV29-1

CDR3aa: ASSQRQGGTEAF
j_gene: TRBJ1-1
v_gene: TRBV11-3